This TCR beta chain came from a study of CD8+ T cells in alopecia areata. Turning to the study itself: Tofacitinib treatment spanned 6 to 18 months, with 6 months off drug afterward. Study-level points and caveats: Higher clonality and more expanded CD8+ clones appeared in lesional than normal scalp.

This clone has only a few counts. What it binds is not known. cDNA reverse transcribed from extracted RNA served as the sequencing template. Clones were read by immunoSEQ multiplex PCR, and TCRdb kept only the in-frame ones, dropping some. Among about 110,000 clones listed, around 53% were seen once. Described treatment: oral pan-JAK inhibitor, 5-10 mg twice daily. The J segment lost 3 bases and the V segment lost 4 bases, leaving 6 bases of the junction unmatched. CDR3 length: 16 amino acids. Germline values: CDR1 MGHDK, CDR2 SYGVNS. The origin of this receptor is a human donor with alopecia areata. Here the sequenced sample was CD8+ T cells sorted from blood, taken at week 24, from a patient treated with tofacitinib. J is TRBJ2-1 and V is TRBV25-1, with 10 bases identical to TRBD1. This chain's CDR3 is CASSVGQGGFYNEQFF. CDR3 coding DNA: TGTGCCAGCAGTGTTGGACAGGGGGGTTTCTACAATGAGCAGTTCTTC.